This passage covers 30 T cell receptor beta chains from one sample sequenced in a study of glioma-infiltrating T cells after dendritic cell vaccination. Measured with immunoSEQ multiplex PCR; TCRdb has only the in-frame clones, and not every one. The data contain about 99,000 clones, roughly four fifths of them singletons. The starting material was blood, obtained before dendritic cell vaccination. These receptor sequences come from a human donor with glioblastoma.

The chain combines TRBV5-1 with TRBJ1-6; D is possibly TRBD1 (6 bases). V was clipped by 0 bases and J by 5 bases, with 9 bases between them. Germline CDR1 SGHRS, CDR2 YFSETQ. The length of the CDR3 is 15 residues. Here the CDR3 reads CASSLEAGDNSPLHF. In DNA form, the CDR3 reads TGCGCCAGCAGCTTGGAGGCAGGGGATAATTCACCCCTCCACTTT.

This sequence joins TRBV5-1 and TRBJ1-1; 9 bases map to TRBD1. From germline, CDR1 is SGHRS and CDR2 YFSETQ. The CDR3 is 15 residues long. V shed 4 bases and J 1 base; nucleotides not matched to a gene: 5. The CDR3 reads CASSRTTGGNTEAFF. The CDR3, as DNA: TGCGCCAGCAGCAGGACGACAGGGGGGAACACTGAAGCTTTCTTT.

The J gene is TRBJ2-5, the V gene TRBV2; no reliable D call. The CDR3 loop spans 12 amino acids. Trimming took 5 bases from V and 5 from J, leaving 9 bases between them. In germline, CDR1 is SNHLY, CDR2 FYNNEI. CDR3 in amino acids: CASSPNRETQYF. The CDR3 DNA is TGTGCCAGCAGTCCTAATCGGGAGACCCAGTACTTC.

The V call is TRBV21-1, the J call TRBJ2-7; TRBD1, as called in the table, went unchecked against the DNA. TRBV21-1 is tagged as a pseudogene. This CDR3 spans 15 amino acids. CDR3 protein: CASEKPGTEIYEQYF. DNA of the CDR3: TGTGCCAGCGAAAAGCCCGGGACAGAAATCTACGAGCAGTACTTC.

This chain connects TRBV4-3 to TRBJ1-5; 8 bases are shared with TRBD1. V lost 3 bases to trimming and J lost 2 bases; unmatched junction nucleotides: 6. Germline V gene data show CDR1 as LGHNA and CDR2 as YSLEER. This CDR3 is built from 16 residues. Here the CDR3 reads CASSHQTDRGNQPQHF. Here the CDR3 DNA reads TGCGCCAGCAGCCACCAAACGGACAGGGGCAATCAGCCCCAGCATTTT.

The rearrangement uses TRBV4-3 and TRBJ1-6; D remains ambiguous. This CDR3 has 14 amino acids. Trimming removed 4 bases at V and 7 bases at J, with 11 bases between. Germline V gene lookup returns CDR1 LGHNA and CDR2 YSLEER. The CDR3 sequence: CASSPRPRNSPLHF. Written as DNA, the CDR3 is TGCGCCAGCAGCCCGCGTCCGAGGAATTCACCCCTCCACTTT.

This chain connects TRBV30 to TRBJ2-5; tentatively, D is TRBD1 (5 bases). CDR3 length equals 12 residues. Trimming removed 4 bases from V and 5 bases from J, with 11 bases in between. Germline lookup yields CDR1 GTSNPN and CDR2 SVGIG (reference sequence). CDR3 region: CAWTRGRETQYF. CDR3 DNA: TGTGCCTGGACTAGGGGCCGGGAGACCCAGTACTTC.

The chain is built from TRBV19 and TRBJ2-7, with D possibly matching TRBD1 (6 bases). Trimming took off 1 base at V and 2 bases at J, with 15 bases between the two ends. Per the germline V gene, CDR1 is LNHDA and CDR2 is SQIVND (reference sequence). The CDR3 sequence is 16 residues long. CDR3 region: CASSIAAGEITYEQYF. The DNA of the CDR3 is TGTGCCAGTAGTATAGCGGCAGGGGAAATAACCTACGAGCAGTACTTC.

The DNA of the CDR3 is TGTGCCAGTAGTAGTCCAGGGGGCTACGAGCAGTACTTC. This encodes CASSSPGGYEQYF. The rearrangement links TRBV19 to TRBJ2-7, with 7 bases identical to TRBD1. J gave up 3 bases and V 4 bases, and 3 bases lay outside the gene matches. The CDR3 extends over 13 amino acids. CDR1 and CDR2 from the germline V gene are LNHDA and SQIVND (reference sequence).

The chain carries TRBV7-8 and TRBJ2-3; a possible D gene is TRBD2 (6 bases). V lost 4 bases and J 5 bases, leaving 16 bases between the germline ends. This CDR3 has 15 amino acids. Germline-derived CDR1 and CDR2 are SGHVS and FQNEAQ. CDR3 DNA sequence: TGTGCCAGCAGCTCCACGGCTAGCGCGGGAGATACGCAGTATTTT. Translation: CASSSTASAGDTQYF.

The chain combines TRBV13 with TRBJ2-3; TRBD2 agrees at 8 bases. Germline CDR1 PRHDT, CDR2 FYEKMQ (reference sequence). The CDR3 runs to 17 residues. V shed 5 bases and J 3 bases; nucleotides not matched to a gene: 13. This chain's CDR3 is CASSPDPGGAGTDTQYF. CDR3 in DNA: TGTGCCAGCAGCCCGGATCCGGGGGGGGCCGGTACAGATACGCAGTATTTT.

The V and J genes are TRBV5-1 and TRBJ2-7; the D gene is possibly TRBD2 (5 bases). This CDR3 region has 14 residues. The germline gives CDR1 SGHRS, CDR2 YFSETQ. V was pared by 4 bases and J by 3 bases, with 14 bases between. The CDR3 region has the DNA TGCGCCAGCAGCGACGTAGCGCAACTCTACGAGCAGTACTTC. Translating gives CASSDVAQLYEQYF.

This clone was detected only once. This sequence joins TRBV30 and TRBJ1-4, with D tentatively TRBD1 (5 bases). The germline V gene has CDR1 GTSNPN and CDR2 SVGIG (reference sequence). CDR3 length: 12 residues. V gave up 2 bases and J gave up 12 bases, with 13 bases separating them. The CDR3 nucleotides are TGTGCCTGGAGTCAGGGCGGTCGGGAACTGTTTTTT. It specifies CAWSQGGRELFF.

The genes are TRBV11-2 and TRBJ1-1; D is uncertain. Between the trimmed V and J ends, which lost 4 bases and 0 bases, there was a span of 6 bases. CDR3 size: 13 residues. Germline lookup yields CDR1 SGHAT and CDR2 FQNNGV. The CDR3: CASSYYVNTEAFF. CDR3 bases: TGTGCCAGCAGCTACTATGTGAACACTGAAGCTTTCTTT.

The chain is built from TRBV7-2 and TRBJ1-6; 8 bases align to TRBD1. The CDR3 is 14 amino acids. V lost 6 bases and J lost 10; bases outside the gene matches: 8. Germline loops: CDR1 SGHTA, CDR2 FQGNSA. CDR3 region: CASSFTGGESPLHF. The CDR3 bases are TGTGCCAGCAGTTTCACAGGGGGGGAGTCACCCCTCCACTTT.

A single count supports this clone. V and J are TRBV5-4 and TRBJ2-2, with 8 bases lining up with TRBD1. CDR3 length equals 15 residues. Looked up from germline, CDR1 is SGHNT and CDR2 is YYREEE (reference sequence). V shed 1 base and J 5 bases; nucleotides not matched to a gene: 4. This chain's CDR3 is CASSLRQGATGELFF. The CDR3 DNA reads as TGTGCCAGCAGCTTGCGGCAGGGGGCGACCGGGGAGCTGTTTTTT.

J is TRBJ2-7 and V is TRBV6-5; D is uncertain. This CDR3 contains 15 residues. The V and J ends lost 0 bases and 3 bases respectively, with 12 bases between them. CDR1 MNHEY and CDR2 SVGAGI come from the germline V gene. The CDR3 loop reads CASSYSSTNYYEQYF. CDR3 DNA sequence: TGTGCCAGCAGTTACTCATCCACGAACTACTACGAGCAGTACTTC.

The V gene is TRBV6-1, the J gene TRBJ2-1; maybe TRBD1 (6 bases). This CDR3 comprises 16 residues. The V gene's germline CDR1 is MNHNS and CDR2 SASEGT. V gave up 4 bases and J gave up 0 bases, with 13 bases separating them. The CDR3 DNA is TGTGCCAGCAGTGGGACAGTCGATAGCTCCTACAATGAGCAGTTCTTC. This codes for CASSGTVDSSYNEQFF.

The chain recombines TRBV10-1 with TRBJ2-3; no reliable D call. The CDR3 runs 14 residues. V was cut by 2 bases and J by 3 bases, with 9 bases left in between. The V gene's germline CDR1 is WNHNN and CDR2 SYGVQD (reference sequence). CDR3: CASSERTWTDTQYF. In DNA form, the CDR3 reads TGCGCCAGCAGTGAGAGAACTTGGACAGATACGCAGTATTTT.

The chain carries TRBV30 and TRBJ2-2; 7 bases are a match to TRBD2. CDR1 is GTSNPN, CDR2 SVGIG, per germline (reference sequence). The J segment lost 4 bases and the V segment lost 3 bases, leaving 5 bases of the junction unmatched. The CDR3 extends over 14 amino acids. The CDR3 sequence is CAWSGEGGTGELFF. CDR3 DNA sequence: TGTGCCTGGAGCGGGGAGGGTGGCACCGGGGAGCTGTTTTTT.

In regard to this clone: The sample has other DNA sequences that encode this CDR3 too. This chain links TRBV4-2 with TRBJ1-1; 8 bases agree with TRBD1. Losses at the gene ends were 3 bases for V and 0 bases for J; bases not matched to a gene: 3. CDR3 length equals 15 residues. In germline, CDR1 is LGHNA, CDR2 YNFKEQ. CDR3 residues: CASSQGQVMNTEAFF. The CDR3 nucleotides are TGTGCCAGCAGCCAGGGACAGGTCATGAACACTGAAGCTTTCTTT.

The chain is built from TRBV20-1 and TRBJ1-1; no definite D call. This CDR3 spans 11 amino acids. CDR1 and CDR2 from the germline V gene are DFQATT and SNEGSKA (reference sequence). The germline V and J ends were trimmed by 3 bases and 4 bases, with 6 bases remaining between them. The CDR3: CSARDFTEAFF. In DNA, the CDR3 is TGCAGTGCTAGGGACTTCACTGAAGCTTTCTTT.

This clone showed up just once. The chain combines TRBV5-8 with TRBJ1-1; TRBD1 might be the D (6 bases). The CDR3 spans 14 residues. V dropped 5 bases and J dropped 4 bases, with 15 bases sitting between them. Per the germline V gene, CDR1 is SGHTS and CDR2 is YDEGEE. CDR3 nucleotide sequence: TGTGCCAGCAGAATAACAGGGAGCCCCACTGAAGCTTTCTTT. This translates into CASRITGSPTEAFF.

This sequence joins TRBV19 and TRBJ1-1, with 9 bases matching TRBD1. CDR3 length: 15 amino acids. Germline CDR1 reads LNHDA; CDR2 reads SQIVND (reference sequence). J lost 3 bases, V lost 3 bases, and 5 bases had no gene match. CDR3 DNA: TGTGCCAGTAGTATTGGGACAGGGCCCTACACTGAAGCTTTCTTT. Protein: CASSIGTGPYTEAFF.

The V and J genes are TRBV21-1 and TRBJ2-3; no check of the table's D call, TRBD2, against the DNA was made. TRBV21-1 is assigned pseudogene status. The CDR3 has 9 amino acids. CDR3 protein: CASSKESLF. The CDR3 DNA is TGTGCCAGCAGCAAAGAAAGCCTCTTT.

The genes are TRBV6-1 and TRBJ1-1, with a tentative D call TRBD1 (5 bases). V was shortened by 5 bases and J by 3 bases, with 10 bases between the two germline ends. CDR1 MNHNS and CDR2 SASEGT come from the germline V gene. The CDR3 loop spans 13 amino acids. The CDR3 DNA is TGTGCCAGCAGTTTGGCGGGGGACACTGAAGCTTTCTTT. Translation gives CASSLAGDTEAFF.

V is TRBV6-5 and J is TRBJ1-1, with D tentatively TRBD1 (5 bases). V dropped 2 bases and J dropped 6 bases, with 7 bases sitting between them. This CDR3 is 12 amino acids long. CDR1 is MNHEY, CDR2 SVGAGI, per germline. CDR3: CASSYGGAEAFF. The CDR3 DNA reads TGTGCCAGCAGTTACGGGGGGGCTGAAGCTTTCTTT.

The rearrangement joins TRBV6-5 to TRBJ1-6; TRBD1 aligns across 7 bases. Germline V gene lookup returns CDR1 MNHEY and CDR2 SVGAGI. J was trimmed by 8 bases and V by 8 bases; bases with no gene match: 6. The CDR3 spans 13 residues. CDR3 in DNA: TGTGCCAGCCGGGACAGCCATGATTCACCCCTCCACTTT. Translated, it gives CASRDSHDSPLHF.

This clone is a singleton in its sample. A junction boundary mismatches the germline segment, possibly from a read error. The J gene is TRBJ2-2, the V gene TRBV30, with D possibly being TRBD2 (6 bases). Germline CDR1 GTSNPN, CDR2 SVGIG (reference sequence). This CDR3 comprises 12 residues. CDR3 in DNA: TGTGCCTCGAGTCTAGCGATCGGGGAGCTGTTTTTT. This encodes CASSLAIGELFF.

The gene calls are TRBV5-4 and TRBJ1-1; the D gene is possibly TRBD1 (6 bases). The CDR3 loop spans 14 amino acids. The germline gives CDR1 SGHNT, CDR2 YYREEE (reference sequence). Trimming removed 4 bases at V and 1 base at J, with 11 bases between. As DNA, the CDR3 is TGTGCCAGCAGCCCAGGGGACGGGAACACTGAAGCTTTCTTT. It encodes CASSPGDGNTEAFF. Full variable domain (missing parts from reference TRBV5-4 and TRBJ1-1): ETGVTQSPTHLIKTRGQQVTLRCSSQSGHNTVSWYQQALGQGPQFIFQYYREEENGRGNFPPRFSGLQFPNYSSELNVNALELDDSALYLCASSPGDGNTEAFFGQGTRLTVV.